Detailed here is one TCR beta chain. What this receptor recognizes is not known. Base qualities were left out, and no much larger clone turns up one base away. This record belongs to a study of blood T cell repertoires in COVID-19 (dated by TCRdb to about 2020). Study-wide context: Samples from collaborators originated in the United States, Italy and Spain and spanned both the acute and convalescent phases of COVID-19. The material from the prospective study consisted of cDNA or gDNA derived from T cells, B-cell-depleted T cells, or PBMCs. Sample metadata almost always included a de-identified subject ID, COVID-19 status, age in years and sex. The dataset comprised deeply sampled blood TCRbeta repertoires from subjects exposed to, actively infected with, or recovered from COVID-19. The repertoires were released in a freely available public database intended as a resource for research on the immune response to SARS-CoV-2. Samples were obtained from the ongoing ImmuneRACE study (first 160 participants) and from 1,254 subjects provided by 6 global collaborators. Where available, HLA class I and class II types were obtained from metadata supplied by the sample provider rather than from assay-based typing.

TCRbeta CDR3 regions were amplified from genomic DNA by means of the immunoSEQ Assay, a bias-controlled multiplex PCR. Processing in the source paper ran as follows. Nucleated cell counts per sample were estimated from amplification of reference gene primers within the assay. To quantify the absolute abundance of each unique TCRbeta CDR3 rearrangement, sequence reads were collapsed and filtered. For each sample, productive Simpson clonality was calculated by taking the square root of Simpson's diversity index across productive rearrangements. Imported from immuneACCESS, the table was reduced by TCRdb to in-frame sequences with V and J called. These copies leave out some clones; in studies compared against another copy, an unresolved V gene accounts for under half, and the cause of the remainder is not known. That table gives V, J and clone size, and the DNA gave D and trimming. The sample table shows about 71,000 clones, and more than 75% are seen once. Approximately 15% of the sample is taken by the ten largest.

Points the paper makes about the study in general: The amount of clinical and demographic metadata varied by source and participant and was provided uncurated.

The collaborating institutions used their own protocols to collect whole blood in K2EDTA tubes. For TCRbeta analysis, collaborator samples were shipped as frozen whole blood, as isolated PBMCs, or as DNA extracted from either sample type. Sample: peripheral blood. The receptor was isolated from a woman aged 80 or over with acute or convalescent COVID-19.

The sequence in DNA is TGTGCCAGCAGTTACGACTGGGGGCGCGGTGAAAAACTGTTTTTT. Protein translation: CASSYDWGRGEKLFF. This sequence uses TRBV6-5 and TRBJ1-4; possibly the D gene is TRBD1, per 6 matching bases. Looking up the germline V gene yields CDR1 MNHEY and CDR2 SVGAGI. The CDR3 contains 15 residues, cysteine and phenylalanine counted. The CDR3 DNA has 45 bases and is translated from base 1. A distance of 14 bases separates the germline ends of V and J, which lose 2 bases and 7 bases respectively.